This T cell receptor (beta chain) emerged from a study of blood T cell repertoires in COVID-19. Study-wide background: Specimens from acute and convalescent COVID-19 originated in the United States, Italy and Spain. T cells, B-cell-depleted T cells, or PBMCs supplied cDNA or gDNA.

This clone was recorded at least ten times. Study processing details: Estimates of nucleated cell counts were drawn from the amplification of reference gene primers. The repertoire was sequenced with immunoSEQ multiplex PCR; TCRdb's copy has only in-frame clones and lacks some. V and J calls plus clone size are reproduced from that table; the DNA served to infer D and trimming. The repertoire holds tens of thousands of clones, roughly 76% seen once, with 25% to 30% in the top ten. J gave up 3 bases and V 3 bases, and 5 bases lay outside the gene matches. In germline, CDR1 is SGDLS, CDR2 YYNGEE. CDR3 length equals 14 residues.

The chain links TRBV9 to TRBJ2-7, with 8 bases aligning to TRBD1. Sequenced material: peripheral blood. The TCR originated in a woman aged 65 to 85 with acute or convalescent COVID-19. The CDR3 is CASSERTGHYEQYF. CDR3 nucleotide sequence: TGTGCCAGCAGCGAGCGGACAGGGCACTACGAGCAGTACTTC.